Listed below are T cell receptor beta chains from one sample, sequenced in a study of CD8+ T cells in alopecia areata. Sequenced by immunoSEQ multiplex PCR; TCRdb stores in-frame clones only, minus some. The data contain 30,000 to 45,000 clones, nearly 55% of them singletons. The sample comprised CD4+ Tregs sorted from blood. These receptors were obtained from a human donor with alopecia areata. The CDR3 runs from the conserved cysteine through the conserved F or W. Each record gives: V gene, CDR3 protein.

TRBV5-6	CASSLRGASTLRYTF
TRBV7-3	CASSLNPGLAGYNEQFF
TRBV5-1	CASSSSPTAGEGETQYF
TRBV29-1	CSVVKYLWYRTIFMVYEQYF
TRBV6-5	CASSYSGPRKPQHF
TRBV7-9	CASSFISTDTQYF
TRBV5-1	CASSLGLTTREQFF
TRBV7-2	CASRGPLSSYEQYF
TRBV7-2	CASSPSGGARAETQYF
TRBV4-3	CASSQQPSNTGELFF
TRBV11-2	CASSLGASGRAEGEQYF
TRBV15	CATSRRLQRYGYTF
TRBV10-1	CAGLDRVDGYTF
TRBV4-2	CASSQVTGNTEAFF
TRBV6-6	CASKTQGSVYNEQFF
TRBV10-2	CASSERVVNSPLHF
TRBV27	CASRFSGSGYEQYF
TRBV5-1	CASSRDRYGYTF
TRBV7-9	CASAQQGDQPQHF
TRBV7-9	CASSLQLGAWETQYF
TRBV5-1	CASSFLRVENGYTF
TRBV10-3	CAISGGGRYETQYF
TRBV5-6	CASSRTGGGGGYTF
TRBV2	CASSQYRVRQPQHF
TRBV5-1	CASSPGTGGFTEAFF
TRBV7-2	CASSTRLGGGYEQFF
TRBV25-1	CASSDFGTDTQYF
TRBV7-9	CASSRTPRNNEQFF
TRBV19	CASTPWGGAQGYTF
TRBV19	CASSTQVHQPQHF
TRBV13	CASSPNARAGTDGELFF
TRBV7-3	CASSLNGGAIVNEQFF
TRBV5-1	CASSFGQGSYNSPLHF
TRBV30	CAWGTGRLATGELFF
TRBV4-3	CASSPSPGAETQYF
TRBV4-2	CASSLLTENTEAFF
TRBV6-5	CASSSHRGVWEQYF
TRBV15	CATSKRGARETQYF
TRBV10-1	CASSGANEQFF
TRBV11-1	CASSFTGGGSYEQYF
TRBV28	CASSGHVSGNTMYF
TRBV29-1	CSVGHRGNTEAFF
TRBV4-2	CASSQGYSTDTQYF
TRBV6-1	CASMSDVKNEQFF
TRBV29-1	CSAGGSRQTQYF
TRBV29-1	CSVVNPGQGHEQFF